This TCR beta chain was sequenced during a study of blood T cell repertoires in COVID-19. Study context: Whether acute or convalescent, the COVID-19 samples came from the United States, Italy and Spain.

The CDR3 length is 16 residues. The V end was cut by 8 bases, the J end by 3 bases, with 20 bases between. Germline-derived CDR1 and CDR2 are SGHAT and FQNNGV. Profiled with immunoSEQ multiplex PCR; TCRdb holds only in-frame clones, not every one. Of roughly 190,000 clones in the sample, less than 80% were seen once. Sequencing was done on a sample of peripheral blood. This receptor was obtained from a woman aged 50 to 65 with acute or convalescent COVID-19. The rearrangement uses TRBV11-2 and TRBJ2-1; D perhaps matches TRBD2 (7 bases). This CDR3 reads CASRPPAGALYNEQFF. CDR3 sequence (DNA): TGTGCCAGCCGCCCCCCCGCGGGGGCCCTCTACAATGAGCAGTTCTTC.